What follows are 29 T cell receptor beta chains derived from one specimen sequenced in a study of identical twins. One entry per CDR3 protein, called by TCRdb with MiXCR from the 5' RACE reads. The sample lists 450,000 or so distinct CDR3 sequences, around 24% occurring once. The sample was also reused in another study, on T cells expressing NK-cell markers.

The sequencing input was CD4+ T cells sorted from blood. Receptors originate from a woman aged 18-30 years in good health.

This clonotype occurred a few times. The CDR3 reads CASSQDRDEQYF. For the CDR3, the DNA is TGTGCCAGCAGCCAAGATAGAGACGAGCAGTACTTC. The V gene is TRBV4-2, the J gene TRBJ2-7; D ambiguous. This CDR3 has 12 amino acids. The V end was cut by 0 bases, the J end by 5 bases, with 5 bases between. Germline V gene lookup returns CDR1 LGHNA and CDR2 YNFKEQ.

There are a few counts of this clonotype. V gene TRBV7-9 combines with J gene TRBJ1-2; D not certain. Deletions cut 5 bases from V and 2 bases from J, with 15 bases between. The CDR3 contains 15 residues. Germline V gene sequence: CDR1 SEHNR, CDR2 FQNEAQ (reference sequence). This CDR3 reads CASSQGHLSNYGYTF. For the CDR3, the DNA is TGTGCCAGCAGCCAAGGGCACTTATCGAACTATGGCTACACCTTC.

CDR3 in amino acids: CASSLARGSPDTQYF. The CDR3, as DNA: TGTGCCAGCAGTTTAGCGCGAGGCTCTCCAGATACGCAGTATTTT. The rearrangement links TRBV12-3 or TRBV12-4 to TRBJ2-3; no firm D call. The ends were cut back, 0 bases at V and 4 bases at J, with 11 bases in the middle. The CDR3 runs 15 residues.

The chain joins TRBV5-1 to TRBJ2-7; a weak D match, TRBD1 (6 bases). The CDR3 covers 14 residues. Germline lookup yields CDR1 SGHRS and CDR2 YFSETQ. The V end lost 3 bases, the J end lost 6 bases, and 16 bases lay between the germline ends. Here the CDR3 reads CASSSEGGASEQYF. CDR3 bases: TGCGCCAGCAGCTCGGAAGGGGGAGCTTCCGAGCAGTACTTC.

This clonotype was picked up a small number of times. The chain uses TRBV20-1 and TRBJ2-3; 11 bases agree with TRBD2. The CDR3 is made up of 17 amino acids. CDR1 and CDR2 (germline): DFQATT, SNEGSKA (reference sequence). Trimming took 1 base from V and 0 from J; bases not matched to a gene: 6. For the CDR3, the DNA is TGCAGTGCTAGAGTGATAGCGGGAGGGCGAAGCACAGATACGCAGTATTTT. Its protein is CSARVIAGGRSTDTQYF.

This clonotype showed up just a few times. The chain employs TRBV7-8 and TRBJ1-4; no firm D call. This CDR3 spans 14 amino acids. Germline assignment: CDR1 SGHVS and CDR2 FQNEAQ. V dropped 5 bases and J dropped 5 bases, with 12 bases sitting between them. The CDR3 nucleotides read TGTGCCAGCAGCCCCCTGGCCGTAAATGAAAAACTGTTTTTT. Protein product: CASSPLAVNEKLFF.

This clonotype was found a few times. In DNA form, the CDR3 reads TGTGCCAGCTCACTTGCCCTCGGTGGGCCACCAGAGACCCAGTACTTC. This translates into CASSLALGGPPETQYF. The chain combines TRBV18 with TRBJ2-5; the D is unclear. The CDR3 totals 16 residues. The ends were cut back, 4 bases at V and 4 bases at J, with 19 bases in the middle. Germline CDR1 is KGHSH and CDR2 is LQKENI.

There are a few counts of this clonotype. V usage is TRBV20-1 and J usage is TRBJ1-1; unclear D gene. Per the germline V gene, CDR1 is DFQATT and CDR2 is SNEGSKA (reference sequence). The V and J ends lost 3 bases and 2 bases respectively, with 13 bases between them. There are 14 residues in the CDR3. In DNA form, the CDR3 reads TGCAGTGCTAGTAGTGAGGAGATCAACACTGAAGCTTTCTTT. It is translated as CSASSEEINTEAFF.

This chain connects TRBV6-2 or TRBV6-3 to TRBJ1-2; D ambiguous. V lost 4 bases to trimming and J lost 12 bases, with 15 bases between them. Germline lookup yields CDR1 MNHEY and CDR2 SVGEGT. The CDR3 is 12 amino acids. The CDR3 coding sequence is TGTGCCAGCAGTTCGACTAAGCCTCTCAACACCTTC. This codes for CASSSTKPLNTF.

This clonotype was detected only a few times. This sequence joins TRBV11-1 and TRBJ2-6; D is unresolved. This CDR3 is 18 amino acids long. In germline, CDR1 is SGHAT, CDR2 FQDESV (reference sequence). V was pared by 3 bases and J by 2 bases, with 17 bases between. Here the CDR3 DNA reads TGTGCCAGCAGCTTTGGTAATACTGCTTGGGCTGGGGCCAACGTCCTGACTTTC. It encodes CASSFGNTAWAGANVLTF.

The rearrangement links TRBV10-3 to TRBJ2-1, with 10 nucleotides matching TRBD1. The length of the CDR3 is 13 residues. In germline, CDR1 is ENHRY, CDR2 SYGVKD. Trimming removed 10 bases from V and 4 bases from J; junction bases left unmatched: 4. In DNA, the CDR3 is TGTGCCACTAGGACAGGGGGGTACAATGAGCAGTTCTTC. This encodes CATRTGGYNEQFF.

The chain joins TRBV10-3 to TRBJ2-3; 7 bases line up with TRBD1. This CDR3 has 16 residues. Germline V gene sequence: CDR1 ENHRY, CDR2 SYGVKD. Trimming at V came to 6 bases and at J to 2 bases, leaving 11 bases not matched to a gene. CDR3 sequence: CAIRGDRVRDTDTQYF. The CDR3, as DNA: TGTGCCATCAGGGGTGACAGGGTAAGAGACACAGATACGCAGTATTTT.

V is TRBV6-2 or TRBV6-3 and J is TRBJ2-2; a possible D gene is TRBD2 (5 bases). CDR1 and CDR2 from the germline V gene are MNHEY and SVGEGT. The CDR3 sequence is 17 residues long. The germline V and J ends were trimmed by 0 bases and 5 bases, with 16 bases remaining between them. DNA for the CDR3: TGTGCCAGCAGTTACTCAAGAAGCGGTCCTGGGACCGGGGAGCTGTTTTTT. Translating gives CASSYSRSGPGTGELFF.

Only a few counts were recorded for this clonotype. The rearrangement links TRBV6-1 to TRBJ1-1; D is possibly TRBD1 (6 bases). Between the trimmed V and J ends, which lost 6 bases and 4 bases, there was a span of 15 bases. The CDR3 runs to 14 residues. The V gene's germline CDR1 is MNHNS and CDR2 SASEGT. The CDR3 sequence: CASSNRVLVTEAFF. The CDR3, as DNA: TGTGCCAGCAGCAACAGGGTGTTGGTCACTGAAGCTTTCTTT.

The genes are TRBV5-4 and TRBJ2-3; D not resolved. Germline V gives CDR1 SGHNT, CDR2 YYREEE (reference sequence). CDR3 length: 13 amino acids. The V and J ends lost 1 base and 4 bases respectively, with 7 bases between them. CDR3 sequence: CASSLPLPDTQYF. The CDR3 DNA sequence: TGTGCCAGCAGCTTGCCCCTGCCAGATACGCAGTATTTT.

V and J are TRBV27 and TRBJ2-1; D may be TRBD2 (5 bases). The germline V gene encodes CDR1 MNHEY and CDR2 SMNVEV (reference sequence). With 7 bases removed from V and 12 bases from J, the gap between germline ends came to 10 bases. There are 10 residues in the CDR3. The CDR3 protein is CASKGDSQFF. The CDR3 DNA follows: TGTGCCAGCAAGGGAGATTCGCAGTTCTTC.

This clonotype has just a few counts. The chain links TRBV10-3 to TRBJ1-2, with unresolved D. Trimming took 2 bases from V and 9 from J, leaving 19 bases between them. The CDR3 spans 15 residues. Germline lookup yields CDR1 ENHRY and CDR2 SYGVKD. The CDR3 region has the DNA TGTGCCATCAGTGAGATAGCGGACGTCACTGGAAGCTACACCTTC. The encoded protein is CAISEIADVTGSYTF.

This clonotype has a handful of counts. V is TRBV7-2 and J is TRBJ2-1; 9 nucleotides line up with TRBD2. The V and J ends lost 1 base and 8 bases, in that order; junction bases with no gene match: 6. The CDR3 has 15 amino acids. The V gene's germline CDR1 is SGHTA and CDR2 FQGNSA. The DNA for the CDR3 is TGTGCCAGCAGCTTAGTGAGGCTAGCGGGATATGAGCAGTTCTTC. It translates to CASSLVRLAGYEQFF. Complete variable domain (other parts from reference TRBV7-2 and TRBJ2-1): GAGVSQSPSNKVTEKGKDVELRCDPISGHTALYWYRQSLGQGLEFLIYFQGNSAPDKSGLPSDRFSAERTGGSVSTLTIQRTQQEDSAVYLCASSLVRLAGYEQFFGPGTRLTVL.

This clonotype appeared many times. CDR3 sequence: CATSRPDQPQHF. The CDR3 DNA reads TGTGCCACCAGCAGACCCGATCAGCCCCAGCATTTT. The rearrangement joins TRBV15 to TRBJ1-5; D unclear. Between the trimmed V and J ends, which lost 2 bases and 5 bases, there was a span of 4 bases. Per germline, CDR1 LNHNV and CDR2 YYDKDF (reference sequence). The CDR3 has 12 residues.

This clonotype has ten or more counts. J is TRBJ1-1 and V is TRBV12-3 or TRBV12-4; D gene unclear. V was clipped by 3 bases and J by 0 bases, with 8 bases between them. This CDR3 is 14 amino acids long. CDR3 residues: CASSLSSLNTEAFF. CDR3 coding DNA: TGTGCCAGCAGTTTGTCCTCTTTGAACACTGAAGCTTTCTTT.

The chain has TRBV5-1 and TRBJ2-5; 8 bases map to TRBD1. There are 15 residues in the CDR3. The trim removed 0 bases at V and 4 bases at J, leaving 5 bases unmatched. CDR1 is SGHRS and CDR2 is YFSETQ in the germline V gene. Here the CDR3 reads CASSLVGTGGETQYF. CDR3 nucleotide sequence: TGCGCCAGCAGCTTGGTCGGGACAGGTGGAGAGACCCAGTACTTC.

The table lists this clonotype with a few counts. The CDR3 coding sequence is TGTGCCAGCAGCTTAGCAGGACTCCACTACAATGAGCAGTTCTTC. Translated: CASSLAGLHYNEQFF. The rearrangement joins TRBV7-2 to TRBJ2-1; D may be TRBD2 (5 bases). The CDR3 length is 15 residues. V shed 0 bases and J shed 3 bases, with 9 bases lying between them. CDR1 SGHTA and CDR2 FQGNSA come from the germline V gene.

The gene calls are TRBV5-4 and TRBJ2-3; tentatively, D is TRBD1 or TRBD2 (5 bases each). The V end was cut by 4 bases, the J end by 0 bases, with 18 bases between. The CDR3 is made up of 17 amino acids. Germline assignment: CDR1 SGHNT and CDR2 YYREEE (reference sequence). The CDR3 DNA is TGTGCCAGCAGCCCGCTTCCCGGGACGAGGAGCACAGATACGCAGTATTTT. It codes for CASSPLPGTRSTDTQYF.

This clonotype appeared a few times. The rearrangement uses TRBV29-1 and TRBJ2-3; no reliable D call. Germline V gene sequence: CDR1 SQVTM, CDR2 ANQGSEA. This CDR3 has 11 residues. The CDR3 nucleotides read TGCAGAGATATACAAGCAGATACGCAGTATTTT. Amino acids: CRDIQADTQYF.

The chain links TRBV29-1 to TRBJ2-2; 11 bases fit TRBD2. This CDR3 is built from 14 residues. J gave up 10 bases and V 6 bases, and 10 bases lay outside the gene matches. Germline CDR1 reads SQVTM; CDR2 reads ANQGSEA. Written as DNA, the CDR3 is TGCAGCGTCCTAGGGACTAGCGGAGGGGTGGAGCTGTTTTTT. Translation gives CSVLGTSGGVELFF.

This sequence joins TRBV9 and TRBJ1-6, with D perhaps TRBD1 (5 bases). The CDR3 runs 16 residues. The V end lost 3 bases, the J end lost 5 bases, and 15 bases lay between the germline ends. Germline V gene data show CDR1 as SGDLS and CDR2 as YYNGEE. The CDR3 nucleotides read TGTGCCAGCAGCGGAGGCCACGGGGCGGATAATTCACCCCTCCACTTT. This gives the protein CASSGGHGADNSPLHF.

This chain joins TRBV20-1 and TRBJ2-7; 13 bases align to TRBD2. Germline loops: CDR1 DFQATT, CDR2 SNEGSKA (reference sequence). The CDR3 loop spans 15 amino acids. Germline trimming cut 5 bases from V and 0 bases from J; bases unmatched to any gene: 4. CDR3 loop: CSASGLAGFSYEQYF. For the CDR3, the DNA is TGCAGTGCTTCGGGACTAGCGGGATTCTCCTACGAGCAGTACTTC.

The chain couples TRBV5-1 to TRBJ1-5, with TRBD1 matching over 10 bases. This CDR3 region has 14 residues. V dropped 4 bases and J dropped 5; count of bases not matched to a gene: 3. Germline V gene sequence: CDR1 SGHRS, CDR2 YFSETQ. CDR3 DNA sequence: TGCGCCAGCAGCCTTGGGACAGGGGATCAGCCCCAGCATTTT. Protein product: CASSLGTGDQPQHF.

This chain joins TRBV24-1 and TRBJ1-5; unclear D gene. The V gene's germline CDR1 is KGHDR and CDR2 SFDVKD. V was trimmed by 3 bases and J by 3 bases, leaving 8 bases between them. The CDR3 runs 14 residues. DNA of the CDR3: TGTGCCACCAGTGATCCTAGGACCAATCAGCCCCAGCATTTT. Its protein is CATSDPRTNQPQHF.